Sequencing of this T cell receptor (beta chain) was carried out in a study of shared clonotypes between healthy human individuals. Study results and limitations: Richness estimates generally favored naive over memory subsets. Enrolling few donors narrowed the genetic and exposure-history diversity that was represented.

In the case of this clone: Its antigen is not identified.

Both subsets, CD45RA+ naive and CD45RA-negative memory, were split from the CD4+ cells. Assay execution took place at the deep level. Using immunoSEQ multiplex PCR, the repertoire was profiled, and TCRdb retains in-frame clones only, with some absent. The sample has roughly 650,000 clones; about 96% are singletons. CDR1 and CDR2 from the germline V gene are MNHNS and SASEGT. Trimming took off 3 bases at V and 1 base at J, with 7 bases between the two ends. The CDR3 spans 13 residues. The sequence came from a woman aged 30 to 39 in good health. Input material: naive CD4+ T cells sorted from blood. Described subset: CD45RA+ positively selected. This rearrangement joins TRBV6-1 to TRBJ2-7, with a tentative D call TRBD1 (6 bases). The CDR3 loop is CASSDQGSYEQYF. In nucleotides, the CDR3 is TGTGCCAGCAGTGACCAGGGGTCCTACGAGCAGTACTTC.